Shown below are 5 T cell receptor beta chains from a single sample sequenced in a study of blood T cell repertoires in COVID-19. The method was immunoSEQ multiplex PCR; TCRdb's version includes in-frame clones alone and lacks a portion of them. This table holds 80,000 or so clones, about 82% found once. Sequencing was carried out using peripheral blood. The receptors originated from a woman aged 60 to 75 with acute or convalescent COVID-19.

The chain joins TRBV9 to TRBJ2-2; no clear D. There are 15 residues in the CDR3. Trimming took 0 bases from V and 4 from J, leaving 10 bases between them. Germline CDR1 reads SGDLS; CDR2 reads YYNGEE. The CDR3: CASSVAGRPTGELFF. CDR3 nucleotides: TGTGCCAGCAGCGTAGCAGGCAGACCCACCGGGGAGCTGTTTTTT.

This clone was recorded only once. The CDR3 DNA is TGCGCCAGCAGCCAAGGGAGCGGGGGGTTGTACGAGCAGTACTTC. Amino acids: CASSQGSGGLYEQYF. The chain has TRBV4-3 and TRBJ2-7, with 9 nucleotides matching TRBD2. After removal of 1 base from V and 4 bases from J, the junction contained 5 bases not matched to a gene. The germline V gene has CDR1 LGHNA and CDR2 YSLEER. There are 15 residues in the CDR3.

In nucleotides, the CDR3 is TGTGCCACCTTCCCGGGACAGAATAATCAGCCCCAGCATTTT. Protein product: CATFPGQNNQPQHF. The V gene is TRBV27, the J gene TRBJ1-5; TRBD1 matches 7 bases. This CDR3 comprises 14 residues. J gave up 4 bases and V 10 bases, and 10 bases lay outside the gene matches. The germline CDR1 and CDR2 sequences are MNHEY and SMNVEV (reference sequence).

The rearrangement joins TRBV5-6 to TRBJ2-7, with D perhaps TRBD1 (5 bases). The germline V gene encodes CDR1 SGHDT and CDR2 YYEEEE. The length of the CDR3 is 12 residues. V was trimmed by 7 bases and J by 7 bases, leaving 15 bases between them. The CDR3: CASQRRGLEQYF. For the CDR3, the DNA is TGTGCCAGCCAAAGAAGGGGTTTAGAGCAGTACTTC.

The chain has TRBV28 and TRBJ2-3; tentatively, D is TRBD2 (5 bases). Trimming shortened V by 1 base and J by 3 bases, and 8 bases separated the two germline ends. The CDR3 spans 14 residues. The germline CDR1 and CDR2 sequences are MDHEN and SYDVKM. The CDR3 nucleotides read TGTGCCAGCAGTTTATACCGGGGTACAGATACGCAGTATTTT. It encodes CASSLYRGTDTQYF.